The present TCR beta chain was sequenced within a study of EBV T-cell therapy then PD-1 blockade in nasopharyngeal carcinoma (dated by TCRdb to about 2021). In the germline V gene, CDR1 corresponds to MGHRA and CDR2 to YSYEKL. V gives up 2 bases and J gives up 2 bases, and the segment between their germline ends measures 16 bases. The CDR3 spans 17 residues, from the cysteine through the phenylalanine. Only the CDR3 portion is preserved as DNA: 51 bases, with reading frame beginning at the first base. The Qiagen DNeasy Kit was used to extract genomic DNA from the sorted cells. The immunoSEQ platform was used for deep sequencing of the TCR beta chain. Processing in the source paper ran as follows. The immunoSEQ Analyzer software was used to analyze the repertoire data. Not all clones reach the TCRdb copy of this immuneACCESS table, which keeps in-frame sequences only. Checked studies attribute under half of the gap to unresolved V genes and leave the rest unexplained. V, J and clone size were drawn from that table, and D and trimming were deduced from the DNA. The sample table records under 20,000 clones; roughly 84% of these occur just once. Together, the top ten hold less than 35% of the sample.

A note on this clone: No cognate antigen has been identified for it. No base quality information exists; no much larger clone differs at one position.

The treatment or condition label corresponds to: AdE1-LMPpoly-expanded autologous EBV-specific T-cell therapy followed by anti-PD-1 nivolumab. This specimen was CD8+ T cells from blood, taken around day 33 from a patient whose treatment included autologous EBV-specific T cells and nivolumab. The source is a man in his forties with nasopharyngeal carcinoma. The chain couples TRBV4-1 to TRBJ1-3; TRBD1 is perhaps the D gene, given 5 matching bases. The DNA sequence is as follows: TGCGCCAGCAGCCAACCCAGAGGAGGGGTCCCTGGAAACACCATATATTTT. Its translation is CASSQPRGGVPGNTIYF.